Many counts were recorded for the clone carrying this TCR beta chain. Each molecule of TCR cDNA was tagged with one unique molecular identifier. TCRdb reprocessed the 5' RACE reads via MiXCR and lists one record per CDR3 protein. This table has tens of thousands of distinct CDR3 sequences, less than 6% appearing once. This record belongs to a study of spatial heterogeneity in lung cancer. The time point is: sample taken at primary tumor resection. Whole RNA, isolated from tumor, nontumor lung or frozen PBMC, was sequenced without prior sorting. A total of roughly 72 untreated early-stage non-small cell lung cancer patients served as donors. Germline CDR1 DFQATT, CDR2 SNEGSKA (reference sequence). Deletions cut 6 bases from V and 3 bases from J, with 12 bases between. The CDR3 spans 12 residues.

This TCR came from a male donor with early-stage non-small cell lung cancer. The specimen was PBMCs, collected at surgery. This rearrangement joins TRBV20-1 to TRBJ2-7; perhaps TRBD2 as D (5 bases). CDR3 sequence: CSAGEHIYEQYF. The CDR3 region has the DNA TGCAGTGCCGGGGAGCACATCTACGAGCAGTACTTC.